Presented here are 20 T cell receptor beta chains from one specimen sequenced in a study of shared clonotypes between healthy human individuals. Assay used: immunoSEQ multiplex PCR; TCRdb lists only in-frame clones, some missing. The table records 2 million to 2.5 million clones, roughly 95% of them present only once. Sequenced material: naive CD4+ T cells sorted from blood. Indicated subset: CD45RA+ positively selected. The receptor source for this set is a man aged 18 to 29 in good health.

In the case of this clone: Other DNA variants within this sample encode the same CDR3. This rearrangement joins TRBV5-1 to TRBJ2-1; D may be TRBD2 (5 bases). Per the germline V gene, CDR1 is SGHRS and CDR2 is YFSETQ. The CDR3 extends over 13 amino acids. Trimming removed 0 bases from V and 8 bases from J, with 9 bases in between. The CDR3, as DNA: TGCGCCAGCAGCTTGGGCTTCGGGGATGAGCAGTTCTTC. Residues: CASSLGFGDEQFF. The full variable domain, completed using reference TRBV5-1 and TRBJ2-1, is KAGVTQTPRYLIKTRGQQVTLSCSPISGHRSVSWYQQTPGQGLQFLFEYFSETQRNKGNFPGRFSGRQFSNSRSEMNVSTLELGDSALYLCASSLGFGDEQFFGPGTRLTVL.

The chain couples TRBV10-1 to TRBJ1-1, with a weak D call TRBD1 (6 bases). The V end lost 4 bases, the J end lost 4 bases, and 13 bases lay between the germline ends. Germline values: CDR1 WNHNN, CDR2 SYGVQD (reference sequence). The CDR3 totals 14 residues. CDR3 coding DNA: TGCGCCAGCAGTGCTCAGGGGATCGGCACTGAAGCTTTCTTT. Translated: CASSAQGIGTEAFF.

This sequence joins TRBV20-1 and TRBJ2-3; TRBD2 agrees at 7 bases. The CDR3 runs to 11 residues. The ends lost 8 bases at V and 6 bases at J; junction bases unmatched: 5. Germline-derived CDR1 and CDR2 are DFQATT and SNEGSKA (reference sequence). Here the CDR3 DNA reads TGCAGTAGCGGGATTGGGGATACGCAGTATTTT. It is translated as CSSGIGDTQYF.

The rearrangement joins TRBV15 to TRBJ2-7; 7 bases are a match to TRBD2. CDR1 is LNHNV and CDR2 is YYDKDF in the germline V gene (reference sequence). V gave up 0 bases and J gave up 2 bases; unmatched junction bases: 4. The CDR3 contains 15 residues. The DNA of the CDR3 is TGTGCCACCAGCAGAGAGGCTAGCGGTCCCTACGAGCAGTACTTC. It codes for CATSREASGPYEQYF.

The chain uses TRBV5-1 and TRBJ2-7; 10 bases fit TRBD1. CDR1 and CDR2 from the germline V gene are SGHRS and YFSETQ. V was pared by 3 bases and J by 6 bases, with 9 bases of the junction left unmatched. The CDR3 sequence is 15 residues long. CDR3 bases: TGCGCCAGCAGCTGGGACAGGGGAAGCCTAGGCGAGCAGTACTTC. Translation gives CASSWDRGSLGEQYF.

This chain links TRBV10-1 with TRBJ1-1; D unclear. The V gene lost 3 bases and the J gene lost 0 bases, with 8 bases spanning the gap. The CDR3 length is 14 residues. Germline V gene sequence: CDR1 WNHNN, CDR2 SYGVQD (reference sequence). In nucleotides, the CDR3 is TGCGCCAGCAGTGATGGCCGGATGAACACTGAAGCTTTCTTT. It codes for CASSDGRMNTEAFF.

This chain uses TRBV14 with TRBJ1-3; D call uncertain. V was cut by 1 base and J by 1 base, with 17 bases left in between. The germline V gene has CDR1 SGHDN and CDR2 FVKESK. The CDR3 covers 18 residues. The CDR3, as DNA: TGTGCCAGCAGCCAAGCCCTCGTCCGGTCCCCATCTGGAAACACCATATATTTT. It specifies CASSQALVRSPSGNTIYF.

The CDR3 is CASSLLWGGKEKLFF. The DNA of the CDR3 is TGTGCCAGCTCACTTCTCTGGGGGGGGAAGGAAAAACTGTTTTTT. The J gene is TRBJ1-4, the V gene TRBV18; tentatively, D is TRBD1 (5 bases). V dropped 4 bases and J dropped 8 bases, with 17 bases sitting between them. The CDR3 length is 15 residues. Germline V lookup: CDR1 KGHSH, CDR2 LQKENI. Full variable domain (outside the CDR3, taken from reference TRBV18 and TRBJ1-4): NAGVMQNPRHLVRRRGQEARLRCSPMKGHSHVYWYRQLPEEGLKFMVYLQKENIIDESGMPKERFSAEFPKEGPSILRIQQVVRGDSAAYFCASSLLWGGKEKLFFGSGTQLSVL.

The chain couples TRBV7-9 to TRBJ2-2, with D maybe TRBD1 (5 bases). The CDR3 contains 13 residues. With 8 bases removed from V and 0 bases from J, the gap between germline ends came to 7 bases. Germline V gene data show CDR1 as SEHNR and CDR2 as FQNEAQ (reference sequence). The CDR3, as DNA: TGTGCCAGCGTACAGGCGAACACCGGGGAGCTGTTTTTT. It encodes CASVQANTGELFF.

The CDR3 nucleotides are TGTGCCAGCAGTTCTCTCGGGGCCTCCCCCTACAATGAGCAGTTCTTC. This gives the protein CASSSLGASPYNEQFF. The V gene is TRBV28, the J gene TRBJ2-1, with D perhaps matching TRBD1 or TRBD2 (5 bases each). This CDR3 has 16 amino acids. CDR1 and CDR2 from the germline V gene are MDHEN and SYDVKM. Between the trimmed V and J ends, which lost 4 bases and 2 bases, there was a span of 15 bases.

J is TRBJ2-1 and V is TRBV11-2, with TRBD1 identical over 8 bases. The CDR3 length is 15 residues. V was clipped by 3 bases and J by 7 bases; unmatched bases: 8. Germline V CDR1 and CDR2: SGHAT, FQNNGV. CDR3 DNA sequence: TGTGCCAGCAGCTTTTTTGCAGGGGGCTCGAATGAGCAGTTCTTC. Translation gives CASSFFAGGSNEQFF.

In this sample, this clone turned up once. The genes are TRBV11-2 and TRBJ1-6, with TRBD1 matching 7 bases. In germline, CDR1 is SGHAT, CDR2 FQNNGV. The CDR3 spans 18 residues. The ends lost 0 bases at V and 1 base at J; junction bases unmatched: 6. The CDR3 region is CASSLDVRGRSYNSPLHF. The CDR3 coding sequence is TGTGCCAGCAGCTTAGATGTGAGGGGGCGGTCCTATAATTCACCCCTCCACTTT. The full variable domain, its missing parts supplied by reference TRBV11-2 and TRBJ1-6, is EAGVAQSPRYKIIEKRQSVAFWCNPISGHATLYWYQQILGQGPKLLIQFQNNGVVDDSQLPKDRFSAERLKGVDSTLKIQPAKLEDSAVYLCASSLDVRGRSYNSPLHFGNGTRLTVT.

This clone was seen a single time. An end of the junction differs from the germline gene, which may be a read error. This chain links TRBV7-7 with TRBJ2-1; a possible D gene is TRBD2 (5 bases). Germline V CDR1 and CDR2: SSHAT, FNYEAQ (reference sequence). The CDR3 length is 15 residues. This CDR3 is CASSLGGNSGTEQFF. CDR3 DNA sequence: TGTGCTAGCAGCTTAGGAGGAAATTCCGGTACTGAGCAGTTCTTC.

The CDR3 sequence: CASSLAGFSPNTGELFF. The CDR3 DNA reads as TGTGCCAGCAGCTTAGCGGGTTTTAGCCCGAACACCGGGGAGCTGTTTTTT. The V and J genes are TRBV7-2 and TRBJ2-2; D unresolved. Germline CDR1 is SGHTA and CDR2 is FQGNSA. V shed 0 bases and J shed 0 bases, with 11 bases lying between them. CDR3 size: 17 residues.

This chain links TRBV13 with TRBJ2-2; TRBD1 or TRBD2 may be the D gene (5 bases each). V lost 3 bases and J lost 4, with 15 bases in between. Germline lookup yields CDR1 PRHDT and CDR2 FYEKMQ (reference sequence). The CDR3 extends over 16 amino acids. The CDR3 coding sequence is TGTGCCAGCAGCTTTCGTGGGGGTAGAGGCACCGGGGAGCTGTTTTTT. Its translation is CASSFRGGRGTGELFF.

The chain joins TRBV5-4 to TRBJ1-4; 8 nucleotides agree with TRBD1. J was trimmed by 4 bases and V by 7 bases; bases with no gene match: 6. CDR3 length equals 14 residues. Germline lookup yields CDR1 SGHNT and CDR2 YYREEE (reference sequence). DNA of the CDR3: TGTGCCAGCGCCGTGGGACAGGTTAATGAAAAACTGTTTTTT. Translation gives CASAVGQVNEKLFF.

The sample holds one count of this clone. The rearrangement uses TRBV5-4 and TRBJ2-3; 9 positions match TRBD1. Germline-derived CDR1 and CDR2 are SGHNT and YYREEE (reference sequence). With V trimmed by 0 bases and J by 2 bases, 7 bases remained unmatched. The CDR3 runs 17 residues. DNA of the CDR3: TGTGCCAGCAGCTTGGCCCTTCGGACAGGGGACACAGATACGCAGTATTTT. Translated, it gives CASSLALRTGDTDTQYF.

The chain uses TRBV5-4 and TRBJ2-2; weak D call: TRBD2 (5 bases). CDR3 length: 17 amino acids. The germline V gene encodes CDR1 SGHNT and CDR2 YYREEE (reference sequence). With 2 bases removed from V and 0 bases from J, the gap between germline ends came to 14 bases. As DNA, the CDR3 is TGTGCCAGCAGCTTTCCGACAACACTAGCGAACACCGGGGAGCTGTTTTTT. It codes for CASSFPTTLANTGELFF.

This clone was found a few times. This chain joins TRBV6-1 and TRBJ1-2; 10 nucleotides match TRBD1. The J segment lost 4 bases and the V segment lost 7 bases, leaving 6 bases of the junction unmatched. This CDR3 contains 14 residues. Germline CDR1 MNHNS, CDR2 SASEGT. Here the CDR3 DNA reads TGTGCCAGCATGGGGACAGGGGCCCGCTATGGCTACACCTTC. Encoded protein: CASMGTGARYGYTF.

The chain couples TRBV7-9 to TRBJ1-3; possible D gene TRBD1, 6 bases. There are 16 residues in the CDR3. V gave up 1 base and J gave up 0 bases, with 10 bases separating them. CDR1 is SEHNR, CDR2 FQNEAQ, per germline (reference sequence). The CDR3 coding sequence is TGTGCCAGCAGCTTAGAACAGGGTAGCTCTGGAAACACCATATATTTT. It specifies CASSLEQGSSGNTIYF. Combining the CDR3 with reference TRBV7-9 and TRBJ1-3 gives the whole variable domain DTGVSQNPRHKITKRGQNVTFRCDPISEHNRLYWYRQTLGQGPEFLTYFQNEAQLEKSRLLSDRFSAERPKGSFSTLEIQRTEQGDSAMYLCASSLEQGSSGNTIYFGEGSWLTVV.